The 13 T cell receptor beta chains presented below share a single source sample, sequenced in a study of blood T cell repertoires in COVID-19. Profiling relied on immunoSEQ multiplex PCR, and the TCRdb table lists in-frame clones only, not all of them. This table has tens of thousands of clones, 84% appearing once. The sample comprised peripheral blood. These receptors all stem from a human donor in a cohort sampled during active COVID-19.

V usage is TRBV6-5 and J usage is TRBJ1-5, with 10 bases identical to TRBD1. Germline assignment: CDR1 MNHEY and CDR2 SVGAGI. CDR3 size: 15 residues. V was pared by 6 bases and J by 2 bases, with 4 bases of the junction left unmatched. This CDR3 reads CASRTGTGGNQPQHF. The CDR3 coding sequence is TGTGCCAGCAGAACCGGGACAGGGGGCAATCAGCCCCAGCATTTT.

The gene calls are TRBV2 and TRBJ1-1; weak D call: TRBD1 (5 bases). The CDR3 sequence is 14 residues long. V was shortened by 3 bases and J by 1 base, with 9 bases between the two germline ends. Germline assignment: CDR1 SNHLY and CDR2 FYNNEI. As DNA, the CDR3 is TGTGCCAGCAGTGACAGGGCTACGAACACTGAAGCTTTCTTT. Its protein is CASSDRATNTEAFF.

The chain carries TRBV7-2 and TRBJ2-3, with D maybe TRBD1 (6 bases). Trimming removed 2 bases at V and 0 bases at J, with 15 bases between. Germline CDR1 and CDR2: SGHTA and FQGNSA. The CDR3 length is 17 residues. The CDR3: CASSLFGGPASTDTQYF. The CDR3 DNA reads as TGTGCCAGCAGCTTATTTGGGGGCCCTGCAAGCACAGATACGCAGTATTTT.

The chain recombines TRBV5-1 with TRBJ2-7; 8 bases align to TRBD2. The germline gives CDR1 SGHRS, CDR2 YFSETQ. This CDR3 is built from 15 residues. Unmatched junction bases numbered 11, after V lost 4 bases and J lost 5 bases. CDR3 region: CASSHSGGVFDEQYV. For the CDR3, the DNA is TGCGCCAGCAGCCACAGCGGGGGAGTATTCGACGAGCAGTACGTC.

This sequence joins TRBV28 and TRBJ2-3; the match to TRBD2 covers 10 bases. The CDR3 covers 16 residues. Germline CDR1 MDHEN, CDR2 SYDVKM. J was trimmed by 5 bases and V by 4 bases; bases with no gene match: 9. CDR3 loop: CASSSLLAGVEDTQYF. The CDR3 coding sequence is TGTGCCAGCAGTTCTCTTCTAGCGGGGGTAGAAGATACGCAGTATTTT.

V usage is TRBV6-5 and J usage is TRBJ2-7; a weak D match, TRBD1 (5 bases). The CDR3 is 11 amino acids. V was pared by 11 bases and J by 4 bases, with 12 bases between. CDR1 and CDR2 from the germline V gene are MNHEY and SVGAGI. The CDR3 is CACAGFYEQYF. The CDR3 nucleotides are TGTGCCTGCGCAGGGTTTTACGAGCAGTACTTC.

The chain links TRBV28 to TRBJ1-1, with a weak D call TRBD1 (6 bases). CDR1 is MDHEN, CDR2 SYDVKM, per germline. The CDR3 consists of 15 residues. V lost 6 bases and J 3 bases, leaving 17 bases between the germline ends. In DNA form, the CDR3 reads TGTGCCAGCAGCCTCCCCCGAACAGGGTACACTGAAGCTTTCTTT. Encoded protein: CASSLPRTGYTEAFF. Supplemented by reference TRBV28 and TRBJ1-1, the full variable domain reads DVKVTQSSRYLVKRTGEKVFLECVQDMDHENMFWYRQDPGLGLRLIYFSYDVKMKEKGDIPEGYSVSREKKERFSLILESASTNQTSMYLCASSLPRTGYTEAFFGQGTRLTVV.

The rearrangement joins TRBV6-5 to TRBJ1-3, with D unclear. From germline, CDR1 is MNHEY and CDR2 SVGAGI. V lost 7 bases, J lost 0 bases, and 10 bases lay in between. There are 14 residues in the CDR3. CDR3 residues: CASIPGYSGNTIYF. The DNA for the CDR3 is TGTGCCAGCATTCCAGGATACTCTGGAAACACCATATATTTT.

The genes are TRBV6-5 and TRBJ2-5; maybe TRBD1 (5 bases). Trimming left V 0 bases short and J 7 bases short, with 15 bases between. From germline, CDR1 is MNHEY and CDR2 SVGAGI. The CDR3 spans 15 residues. This CDR3 reads CASSYSGQGMGTQYF. The CDR3 DNA reads as TGTGCCAGCAGTTACTCCGGTCAGGGCATGGGGACCCAGTACTTC.

This clone is categorized as medium-sized. This chain uses TRBV27 with TRBJ2-7; 9 nucleotides agree with TRBD1. Germline trimming cut 2 bases from V and 4 bases from J; bases unmatched to any gene: 3. Germline V lookup: CDR1 MNHEY, CDR2 SMNVEV (reference sequence). The CDR3 is 14 residues long. The CDR3 region is CASSLRDRAYEQYV. The CDR3 DNA is TGTGCCAGCAGTTTAAGGGACAGGGCATACGAGCAGTACGTC.

The J gene is TRBJ2-2, the V gene TRBV24-1; D gene uncertain. Trimming pared 6 bases from V and 4 bases from J, leaving 8 bases between. The CDR3 is made up of 13 amino acids. Per the germline V gene, CDR1 is KGHDR and CDR2 is SFDVKD. CDR3 protein: CATSPSFTGELFF. CDR3 sequence (DNA): TGTGCCACCAGTCCTAGTTTCACCGGGGAGCTGTTTTTT.

The rearrangement uses TRBV2 and TRBJ2-7; 9 nucleotides match TRBD2. Per the germline V gene, CDR1 is SNHLY and CDR2 is FYNNEI. The CDR3 runs 14 residues. J gave up 6 bases and V 8 bases, and 11 bases lay outside the gene matches. CDR3 DNA sequence: TGTGCCAGCGTGGGCTGGCGGGGGGGAATCGAGCAGTACGTC. Residues: CASVGWRGGIEQYV.

This rearrangement joins TRBV5-1 to TRBJ2-5; D not resolved. V was shortened by 2 bases and J by 2 bases, with 7 bases between the two germline ends. This CDR3 has 13 residues. Germline CDR1 SGHRS, CDR2 YFSETQ. The CDR3 DNA is TGCGCCAGCAGCTTTGCGGTTCAAGAGACCCAGTACTTC. Translated, it gives CASSFAVQETQYF.